The TCR beta chain under discussion was sequenced for a study of Graves' ophthalmopathy and Graves' hyperthyroidism. At the level of the study: Hyperthyroidism qualified as stable when ophthalmopathy did not develop within 18 months of follow-up. Study observations and caveats: Using 13 signatures, a model distinguished ophthalmopathy from stable hyperthyroidism, reaching roughly 90% sensitivity and approximately 80% specificity. The blood repertoire also included most expanded thyroid clonotypes above 0.001 frequency.

Remarks on this clonotype: The antigen is not known.

Researchers took RNA transcripts and amplified TCR beta CDR3 regions from them. Second-round multiplex PCR followed a first-round RT-PCR using HTBI primers. MiXCR, applied by TCRdb to the multiplex PCR reads, yields one record per CDR3 protein. The sample lists roughly 1.1 million distinct CDR3 sequences, less than 45% occurring once. Hyperthyroidism patients, aged 18 to 65, were newly diagnosed, under 2 months' duration. CDR1 and CDR2 from the germline V gene are SGHDN and FVKESK. The ends were cut back, 7 bases at V and 1 base at J, with 19 bases in the middle. This CDR3 has 16 residues. The specimen was peripheral blood or thyroid tissue (not recorded which). The rearrangement joins TRBV14 to TRBJ2-5, with D perhaps matching TRBD1 or TRBD2 (5 bases each). This sequence was found in an adult man with Graves' hyperthyroidism. The CDR3 bases are TGTGCCAGCACGTCTATGAGGGGCTCGACCCAAGAGACCCAGTACTTC. It codes for CASTSMRGSTQETQYF.